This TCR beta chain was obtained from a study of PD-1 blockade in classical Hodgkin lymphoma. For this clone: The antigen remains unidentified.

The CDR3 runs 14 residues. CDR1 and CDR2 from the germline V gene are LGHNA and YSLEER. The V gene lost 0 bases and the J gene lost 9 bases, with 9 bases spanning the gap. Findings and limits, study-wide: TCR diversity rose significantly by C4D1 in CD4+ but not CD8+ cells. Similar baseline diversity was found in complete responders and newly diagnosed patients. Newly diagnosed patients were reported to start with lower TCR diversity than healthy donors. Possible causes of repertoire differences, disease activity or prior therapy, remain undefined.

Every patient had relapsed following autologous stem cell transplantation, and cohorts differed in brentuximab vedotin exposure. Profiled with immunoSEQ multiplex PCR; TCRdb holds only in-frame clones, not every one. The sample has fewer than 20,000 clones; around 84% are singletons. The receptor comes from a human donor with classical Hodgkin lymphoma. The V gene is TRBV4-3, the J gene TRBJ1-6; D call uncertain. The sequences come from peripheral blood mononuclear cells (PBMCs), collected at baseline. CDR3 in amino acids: CASSQDSQGSPLHF. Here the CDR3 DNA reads TGCGCCAGCAGCCAAGACAGTCAAGGTTCACCCCTCCACTTT.